The 21 T cell receptor beta chains reported below all come from one sample, sequenced in a study of HIV-infected patients and healthy controls. No cell fractionation was done, so the repertoire covers all unsorted peripheral blood T cells. Reverse transcription used 450 to 500 ng RNA and constant-region primers for alpha and beta. Alpha and beta chain libraries were made separately by chain-specific third strand synthesis with multiplexing indices. TCRdb passed the 5' RACE reads through MiXCR, listing each CDR3 protein once. This repertoire shows 9,000 to 15,000 distinct CDR3 sequences, around 5% found once; its top ten account for approximately 3.4%. The sequencing sample was made of blood. The receptors here all came from an adult in good health.

V gene TRBV12-3 or TRBV12-4 combines with J gene TRBJ1-1; D ambiguous. The CDR3 is 11 amino acids. Trimming stripped 6 bases from V and 11 bases from J, with 13 bases between. CDR3 bases: TGTGCCAGCAGAGGTCCGGGGTACGCTTTCTTT. Protein sequence: CASRGPGYAFF.

This clonotype was counted at least ten times. This chain joins TRBV29-1 and TRBJ2-5; 12 bases map to TRBD2. CDR1 is SQVTM, CDR2 ANQGSEA, per germline. V shed 5 bases and J 5 bases; nucleotides not matched to a gene: 12. The CDR3 sequence is 16 residues long. The CDR3 DNA sequence: TGCAGCGTTACTCCGTCTAGCGGGGGGGCACGGGAGACCCAGTACTTC. It translates to CSVTPSSGGARETQYF.

This clonotype was counted at least ten times. The J gene is TRBJ2-4, the V gene TRBV7-6; 11 bases align to TRBD2. From germline, CDR1 is SGHVS and CDR2 FNYEAQ. This CDR3 is 17 amino acids long. Trimming took 5 bases from V and 0 from J; bases not matched to a gene: 6. CDR3 loop: CASSPHTSGGAKNIQYF. The CDR3 DNA sequence: TGTGCCAGCAGCCCCCACACTAGCGGGGGAGCCAAAAACATTCAGTACTTC.

V is TRBV6-1 and J is TRBJ1-5; 9 nucleotides match TRBD1. J lost 9 bases, V lost 3 bases, and 12 bases had no gene match. Germline V gives CDR1 MNHNS, CDR2 SASEGT. The CDR3 has 16 amino acids. The DNA for the CDR3 is TGTGCCAGCAGTGAGGAAACCGGGACAGGGCCTTCGCCCCAGCATTTT. This codes for CASSEETGTGPSPQHF.

This chain connects TRBV12-3 or TRBV12-4 to TRBJ1-4, with unresolved D. V dropped 6 bases and J dropped 0 bases, with 8 bases sitting between them. The CDR3 has 14 amino acids. The CDR3 DNA reads as TGTGCCAGCAGGCGTTGGGCAACTAATGAAAAACTGTTTTTT. This encodes CASRRWATNEKLFF.

Sample share makes this clonotype medium-sized (0.01 to 0.1%). The chain joins TRBV5-1 to TRBJ1-2, with 8 bases fitting TRBD1. V gave up 4 bases and J gave up 4 bases; unmatched junction bases: 9. This CDR3 is built from 15 residues. The V gene's germline CDR1 is SGHRS and CDR2 YFSETQ. This CDR3 is CASSTDRTGPYGYTF. As DNA, the CDR3 is TGCGCCAGCAGCACCGATAGGACAGGGCCCTATGGCTACACCTTC.

The gene calls are TRBV20-1 and TRBJ1-5; D gene uncertain. With 3 bases removed from V and 0 bases from J, the gap between germline ends came to 12 bases. Germline-derived CDR1 and CDR2 are DFQATT and SNEGSKA (reference sequence). The CDR3 contains 15 residues. CDR3 in DNA: TGCAGTGCTAGTTCCAGGCTCCATAGCAATCAGCCCCAGCATTTT. Its translation: CSASSRLHSNQPQHF.

This clonotype was seen at least ten times. The chain joins TRBV12-3 or TRBV12-4 to TRBJ1-4; 10 nucleotides line up with TRBD1. The CDR3 is 15 residues long. J lost 5 bases, V lost 6 bases, and 6 bases had no gene match. The CDR3 sequence: CASRGDRGRNEKLFF. The CDR3 bases are TGTGCCAGCAGGGGGGACAGGGGTCGGAATGAAAAACTGTTTTTT.

This clonotype was observed many times. The chain recombines TRBV5-1 with TRBJ2-1; D may be TRBD2 (7 bases). Germline CDR1 is SGHRS and CDR2 is YFSETQ. The CDR3 runs 16 residues. V lost 3 bases and J 7 bases, leaving 20 bases between the germline ends. The CDR3: CASSSGGGGPSNEQFF. CDR3 DNA sequence: TGCGCCAGCAGCTCCGGAGGGGGGGGGCCCTCAAATGAGCAGTTCTTC. Combining the CDR3 with reference TRBV5-1 and TRBJ2-1 gives the whole variable domain KAGVTQTPRYLIKTRGQQVTLSCSPISGHRSVSWYQQTPGQGLQFLFEYFSETQRNKGNFPGRFSGRQFSNSRSEMNVSTLELGDSALYLCASSSGGGGPSNEQFFGPGTRLTVL.

This clonotype occurred many times. The chain couples TRBV2 to TRBJ2-5; maybe TRBD1 (5 bases). The CDR3 has 12 amino acids. Germline values: CDR1 SNHLY, CDR2 FYNNEI. V was pared by 4 bases and J by 4 bases, with 7 bases between. CDR3 sequence reads: CASSVTGETQYF. CDR3 bases: TGTGCCAGCAGTGTAACAGGAGAGACCCAGTACTTC. Complete variable domain (other parts from reference TRBV2 and TRBJ2-5): EPEVTQTPSHQVTQMGQEVILRCVPISNHLYFYWYRQILGQKVEFLVSFYNNEISEKSEIFDDQFSVERPDGSNFTLKIRSTKLEDSAMYFCASSVTGETQYFGPGTRLLVL.

This clonotype appeared a few times. The gene calls are TRBV2 and TRBJ2-7; possibly TRBD1 for D (6 bases). CDR1 and CDR2 (germline): SNHLY, FYNNEI. This CDR3 comprises 13 residues. The V end was cut by 6 bases, the J end by 2 bases, with 11 bases between. CDR3 residues: CASSRQVTYEQYF. The CDR3 nucleotides are TGTGCCAGCAGCCGACAGGTTACCTACGAGCAGTACTTC.

Sample share makes this clonotype medium-sized. This sequence joins TRBV20-1 and TRBJ1-1; D not certain. Deletions cut 3 bases from V and 1 base from J, with 18 bases between. Germline values: CDR1 DFQATT, CDR2 SNEGSKA (reference sequence). The CDR3 totals 16 residues. The CDR3 DNA reads as TGCAGTGCTAGGCCACTAGGAACGAGAACGAACACTGAAGCTTTCTTT. Its translation is CSARPLGTRTNTEAFF.

This clonotype was found many times. The genes are TRBV12-3 or TRBV12-4 and TRBJ2-3, with TRBD1 matching over 7 bases. This CDR3 has 14 residues. V lost 1 base and J lost 6; bases outside the gene matches: 4. The CDR3 here is CASSLGQGVDTQYF. The CDR3 DNA sequence: TGTGCCAGCAGTTTAGGTCAGGGGGTGGATACGCAGTATTTT.

This clonotype has a handful of counts. CDR3 residues: CATRQGNLYGYTF. The DNA for the CDR3 is TGTGCCACCCGACAGGGGAATCTCTATGGCTACACCTTC. The chain recombines TRBV12-3 or TRBV12-4 with TRBJ1-2; 8 bases are shared with TRBD1. CDR3 length: 13 residues. V shed 10 bases, J shed 4 bases, and the junction held 8 bases outside the gene matches.

By share, this clonotype counts as medium-sized. V gene TRBV25-1 combines with J gene TRBJ2-3; D is unclear. Trimming took 8 bases from V and 2 from J, leaving 5 bases between them. Germline CDR1 reads MGHDK; CDR2 reads SYGVNS. The CDR3 is 11 amino acids. CDR3 nucleotides: TGTGCCAGCGGCAACACAGATACGCAGTATTTT. Residues: CASGNTDTQYF.

This clonotype was seen many times. The gene calls are TRBV5-1 and TRBJ2-5; no reliable D call. This CDR3 has 15 amino acids. From germline, CDR1 is SGHRS and CDR2 YFSETQ. The germline V and J ends were trimmed by 1 base and 3 bases, with 13 bases remaining between them. The CDR3 DNA reads TGCGCCAGCAGCTTGATGTCCCAGCCCAAAGAGACCCAGTACTTC. Amino acids: CASSLMSQPKETQYF.

This chain joins TRBV4-1 and TRBJ1-1; 8 bases line up with TRBD1. The trim removed 2 bases at V and 11 bases at J, leaving 4 bases unmatched. The germline V gene has CDR1 MGHRA and CDR2 YSYEKL. The CDR3 runs 12 residues. In nucleotides, the CDR3 is TGCGCCAGCAGCCAATCGGACAGGGTCGCTTTCTTT. Encoded protein: CASSQSDRVAFF.

This clonotype has just a few counts. V usage is TRBV7-9 and J usage is TRBJ2-3; the D gene could be TRBD1 or TRBD2 (5 bases each). The germline V and J ends were trimmed by 5 bases and 3 bases, with 15 bases remaining between them. The CDR3 spans 15 residues. The germline gives CDR1 SEHNR, CDR2 FQNEAQ (reference sequence). The CDR3 nucleotides read TGTGCCAGCAGCCCTGGTGGGACCGAGACAGATACGCAGTATTTT. Translation: CASSPGGTETDTQYF.

This clonotype was found many times. This chain joins TRBV15 and TRBJ1-1; D unresolved. CDR3 length equals 13 residues. Germline V gene lookup returns CDR1 LNHNV and CDR2 YYDKDF (reference sequence). Trimming removed 0 bases from V and 0 bases from J, with 2 bases in between. In DNA form, the CDR3 reads TGTGCCACCAGCAGAGAAGTGAACACTGAAGCTTTCTTT. Translation: CATSREVNTEAFF.

This clonotype was found many times. The chain recombines TRBV6-6 with TRBJ1-2, with D tentatively TRBD1 (6 bases). Germline V lookup: CDR1 MNHNY, CDR2 SVGAGI (reference sequence). V was clipped by 5 bases and J by 6 bases, with 22 bases between them. CDR3 size: 16 residues. The CDR3 bases are TGTGCCAGCAGTAGCACCGGGACAAGGAGGCGGGATGGCTACACCTTC. This codes for CASSSTGTRRRDGYTF.

Ten or more counts support this clonotype. This sequence joins TRBV6-5 and TRBJ1-2, with TRBD1 matching over 8 bases. This CDR3 has 15 residues. Germline CDR1 reads MNHEY; CDR2 reads SVGAGI. The V and J ends lost 0 bases and 6 bases, in that order; junction bases with no gene match: 6. CDR3 DNA: TGTGCCAGCAGTTACTCGTTGTCAGGGGGCAATGGCTACACCTTC. Protein product: CASSYSLSGGNGYTF.